This T cell receptor (beta chain) derives from a study of shared clonotypes between healthy human individuals. The data were produced by immunoSEQ multiplex PCR, yet TCRdb's version contains in-frame clones alone and is incomplete. The sample has hundreds of thousands of clones; just over 95% are singletons. The CDR3 runs to 16 residues. Germline V lookup: CDR1 MNHEY, CDR2 SVGAGI. V dropped 0 bases and J dropped 2; count of bases not matched to a gene: 4. This TCR was recovered from a man aged 25-45 years in good health. The chain combines TRBV6-5 with TRBJ2-1; 7 bases are a match to TRBD2. Sequenced material: memory CD8+ T cells sorted from blood. Subset of the sample: CD45RO+ cells pooled with CCR7-negative TemRA cells. Here the CDR3 DNA reads TGTGCCAGCAGTTACTCGAGGCTAGCGGCCTACAATGAGCAGTTCTTC. Translating it yields CASSYSRLAAYNEQFF.